These 26 T cell receptor beta chains share one sample of origin, sequenced in a study of metastatic and nonmetastatic thyroid tumors. No treatment had been given to any patient before thyroid surgery. TCRdb used MiXCR to call clones anew from the PCR reads. Of tens of thousands of clones listed, 20% to 25% were seen once; the top ten hold about an eighth. Sequenced sample: blood. All receptors derive from a male donor with papillary thyroid cancer or a benign thyroid nodule (not recorded which). Some clones in this sample may be carry-over from other donors' samples.

This sequence joins TRBV4-1 and TRBJ2-1, with a possible D match to TRBD2 (6 bases). Germline values: CDR1 MGHRA, CDR2 YSYEKL. The CDR3 totals 16 residues. With 6 bases removed from V and 2 bases from J, the gap between germline ends came to 17 bases. The CDR3 spells CASSRQSGETYNEQFF. CDR3 DNA sequence: TGCGCCAGCAGTCGTCAGTCGGGAGAAACCTACAATGAGCAGTTCTTC.

The CDR3 sequence is CASGNTGTGIETQYF. CDR3 in DNA: TGTGCCAGCGGCAATACCGGGACAGGGATAGAGACCCAGTACTTC. The V call is TRBV11-2, the J call TRBJ2-5; 9 bases fit TRBD1. The germline CDR1 and CDR2 sequences are SGHAT and FQNNGV. There are 15 residues in the CDR3. V shed 8 bases, J shed 4 bases, and the junction held 11 bases outside the gene matches.

This clone showed up many times. The genes are TRBV18 and TRBJ1-1; a weak D match, TRBD1 (5 bases). With 0 bases removed from V and 1 base from J, the gap between germline ends came to 12 bases. This CDR3 spans 16 amino acids. Germline CDR1 is KGHSH and CDR2 is LQKENI. In nucleotides, the CDR3 is TGTGCCAGCTCACCACCGAGTAAGGGGTCGAACACTGAAGCTTTCTTT. Translated, it gives CASSPPSKGSNTEAFF.

In nucleotides, the CDR3 is TGCAGTGCTAGAATCCACAATGAGCAGTTCTTC. Translated, it gives CSARIHNEQFF. The V call is TRBV20-1, the J call TRBJ2-1; no reliable D call. Per the germline V gene, CDR1 is DFQATT and CDR2 is SNEGSKA (reference sequence). The CDR3 runs 11 residues. V was clipped by 2 bases and J by 5 bases, with 4 bases between them.

This clone was found many times. The chain has TRBV3-1 and TRBJ2-7; D is ambiguous. Germline CDR1 reads LGHDT; CDR2 reads YNNKEL (reference sequence). This CDR3 comprises 15 residues. V lost 4 bases, J lost 4 bases, and 17 bases lay in between. CDR3 DNA sequence: TGTGCCAGCAGCCCATTAACCAACCCCTCGTACGAGCAGTACTTC. Protein product: CASSPLTNPSYEQYF.

The sample holds many counts of this clone. The chain is built from TRBV27 and TRBJ2-2; D may be TRBD1 (5 bases). Deletions cut 5 bases from V and 5 bases from J, with 15 bases between. CDR1 is MNHEY, CDR2 SMNVEV, per germline (reference sequence). This CDR3 contains 15 residues. The CDR3 DNA reads TGTGCCAGCAGTAAAAACCAGGGCAATACCGGGGAGCTGTTTTTT. Its protein is CASSKNQGNTGELFF.

This chain uses TRBV5-1 with TRBJ2-1, with a tentative D call TRBD1 (5 bases). The CDR3 extends over 15 amino acids. The V end lost 4 bases, the J end lost 6 bases, and 17 bases lay between the germline ends. The germline V gene encodes CDR1 SGHRS and CDR2 YFSETQ. In DNA, the CDR3 is TGCGCCAGCAGCCCCTGTACAGGCGGCATCAATGAGCAGTTCTTC. It encodes CASSPCTGGINEQFF.

This clone was seen only a few times. V gene TRBV6-9 combines with J gene TRBJ2-7; perhaps TRBD2 as D (6 bases). Trimming cost V 4 bases and J 12 bases, with 13 bases left between them. CDR1 MNHGY and CDR2 SVAAGI come from the germline V gene. The CDR3 is 11 residues long. CDR3 DNA sequence: TGTGCCAGCAGTTTAGCGGTCGCGCGGTACTTC. This gives the protein CASSLAVARYF.

The CDR3, as DNA: TGTGCCTGGAGTGTAAGGCCAGTAGGCAATCAGCCCCAGCATTTT. Encoded protein: CAWSVRPVGNQPQHF. V usage is TRBV30 and J usage is TRBJ1-5; D gene ambiguous. Germline CDR1 and CDR2: GTSNPN and SVGIG (reference sequence). This CDR3 has 15 amino acids. Trimming pared 0 bases from V and 2 bases from J, leaving 11 bases between.

The table lists this clone with many counts. A single base separates this from a much larger clone, so it may be a read error. This chain joins TRBV27 and TRBJ1-2; D gene ambiguous. Germline-derived CDR1 and CDR2 are MNHEY and SMNVEV (reference sequence). The CDR3 contains 13 residues. Trimming removed 4 bases at V and 4 bases at J, with 10 bases between. The CDR3 loop is CASSSRSGYGYTF. CDR3 nucleotides: TGTGCCAGCAGTTCGAGGTCTGGCTATGGCTACACCTTC.

In regard to this clone: Compared with germline, one end of the junction differs, possibly owing to a read error. The gene calls are TRBV7-2 and TRBJ2-5; the match to TRBD2 covers 7 bases. The germline gives CDR1 SGHTA, CDR2 FQGNSA. CDR3 length: 15 residues. CDR3 residues: CATSGLEGEGGTKYF. CDR3 sequence (DNA): TGTGCCACAAGTGGACTAGAGGGAGAGGGAGGGACCAAGTACTTC. The full variable domain, its missing parts supplied by reference TRBV7-2 and TRBJ2-5, is GAGVSQSPSNKVTEKGKDVELRCDPISGHTALYWYRQSLGQGLEFLIYFQGNSAPDKSGLPSDRFSAERTGGSVSTLTIQRTQQEDSAVYLCATSGLEGEGGTKYFGPGTRLLVL.

This clone appeared many times. The V gene is TRBV11-2, the J gene TRBJ1-4; D is uncertain. The CDR3 has 13 residues. Germline V gives CDR1 SGHAT, CDR2 FQNNGV. Between the trimmed V and J ends, which lost 3 bases and 7 bases, there was a span of 9 bases. CDR3 in DNA: TGTGCCAGCAGCTTTGGCAGCCTTGAAAAACTGTTTTTT. Translation gives CASSFGSLEKLFF.

This clone was seen ten or more times. The chain couples TRBV12-5 to TRBJ1-1; D uncertain. V was clipped by 1 base and J by 1 base, with 4 bases between them. Germline V CDR1 and CDR2: LGHNT, FRNRAP. This CDR3 spans 13 amino acids. Written as DNA, the CDR3 is TGTGCTAGTGGTTTGGCCAAGAACACTGAAGCTTTCTTT. This gives the protein CASGLAKNTEAFF.

Many counts were recorded for this clone. The J gene is TRBJ2-3, the V gene TRBV12-3 or TRBV12-4; TRBD1 might be the D (5 bases). V was cut by 3 bases and J by 4 bases, with 5 bases left in between. CDR3 length: 12 residues. The chain's CDR3 is CASSFRADTQYF. The DNA for the CDR3 is TGTGCCAGCAGTTTCAGGGCAGATACGCAGTATTTT.

This clone ranks as medium-sized. The chain employs TRBV12-3 or TRBV12-4 and TRBJ1-6; no clear D. The CDR3 runs to 13 residues. Trimming pared 1 base from V and 8 bases from J, leaving 6 bases between. The CDR3 is CASSLERDSPLHF. The CDR3, as DNA: TGTGCCAGCAGTTTAGAAAGGGATTCACCCCTCCACTTT.

The chain joins TRBV5-6 to TRBJ2-1; D is possibly TRBD2 (6 bases). CDR1 is SGHDT and CDR2 is YYEEEE in the germline V gene. Deletions cut 3 bases from V and 8 bases from J, with 15 bases between. The CDR3 covers 14 residues. CDR3 amino acids: CASSWDWGRHEQFF. Here the CDR3 DNA reads TGTGCCAGCAGCTGGGATTGGGGGAGGCATGAGCAGTTCTTC.

This sequence joins TRBV18 and TRBJ2-2, with 8 positions matching TRBD1. Germline V gene lookup returns CDR1 KGHSH and CDR2 LQKENI. V lost 3 bases and J lost 4; bases outside the gene matches: 7. This CDR3 has 16 residues. The CDR3 protein is CASSPGQGGSTGELFF. The CDR3 DNA reads as TGTGCCAGCTCACCCGGACAGGGTGGTAGCACCGGGGAGCTGTTTTTT.

This clone appeared many times. V is TRBV18 and J is TRBJ2-5; 10 bases map to TRBD1. The germline V gene encodes CDR1 KGHSH and CDR2 LQKENI. The CDR3 length is 15 residues. V trimming: 5 bases; J trimming: 4 bases; junction bases outside the gene matches: 7. For the CDR3, the DNA is TGTGCCAGCTCATCTTCGGGACAGGGGAGAGAGACCCAGTACTTC. Its protein product is CASSSSGQGRETQYF.

On this clone itself: The germline gene is not matched at one end of the junction; a read error may be the cause. The chain couples TRBV3-1 to TRBJ2-3; 9 nucleotides match TRBD2. Germline CDR1 LGHDT, CDR2 YNNKEL (reference sequence). The CDR3 is 17 amino acids. The CDR3 DNA reads as TGTGCCAGCAGCCAGCCTAGCGGGACTGGGGGCACATATACGCAGTATTTT. Its translation is CASSQPSGTGGTYTQYF.

This clone has a handful of counts. The chain links TRBV6-1 to TRBJ1-6; no reliable D call. The CDR3 extends over 15 amino acids. Germline CDR1 is MNHNS and CDR2 is SASEGT. Trimming shortened V by 3 bases and J by 9 bases, and 15 bases separated the two germline ends. The CDR3 DNA sequence: TGTGCCAGCAGTGATTTTTGGGTCAAGGGTTCACCCCTCCACTTT. Translation gives CASSDFWVKGSPLHF.

This clone has at least ten counts. The chain carries TRBV11-2 and TRBJ2-4, with 10 bases fitting TRBD1. The V gene's germline CDR1 is SGHAT and CDR2 FQNNGV. This CDR3 is 17 amino acids long. Trimming at V came to 5 bases and at J to 0 bases, leaving 7 bases not matched to a gene. This CDR3 is CASSARTGGIAKNIQYF. In nucleotides, the CDR3 is TGTGCCAGCAGCGCCCGGACAGGGGGGATAGCCAAAAACATTCAGTACTTC.

This clone was detected many times. The chain combines TRBV3-1 with TRBJ2-1; D is uncertain. CDR1 is LGHDT, CDR2 YNNKEL, per germline (reference sequence). Trimming removed 4 bases from V and 7 bases from J, with 5 bases in between. This CDR3 is built from 11 residues. The CDR3 DNA is TGTGCCAGCAGCCTCCAAAATGAGCAGTTCTTC. Translated: CASSLQNEQFF.

This clone was counted a few times. V is TRBV6-1 and J is TRBJ1-1; D call uncertain. Trimming removed 4 bases from V and 4 bases from J, with 10 bases in between. CDR1 and CDR2 from the germline V gene are MNHNS and SASEGT. The CDR3 is made up of 13 amino acids. CDR3 sequence reads: CASSGQDPTEAFF. CDR3 sequence (DNA): TGTGCCAGCAGTGGTCAGGACCCCACTGAAGCTTTCTTT.

The table lists this clone with many counts. The rearrangement links TRBV11-3 to TRBJ2-1; tentatively, D is TRBD2 (5 bases). The germline gives CDR1 SGHNT, CDR2 YENEEA. Trimming took 1 base from V and 9 from J, leaving 10 bases between them. The CDR3 is 13 residues long. CDR3 sequence: CASSLVESGEQFF. The CDR3 region has the DNA TGTGCCAGCAGCTTAGTAGAGAGCGGTGAGCAGTTCTTC.

At least ten counts were recorded for this clone. The rearrangement links TRBV11-3 to TRBJ1-1; a possible D gene is TRBD1 (5 bases). The CDR3 covers 13 residues. Germline V CDR1 and CDR2: SGHNT, YENEEA. V lost 1 base and J 3 bases, leaving 6 bases between the germline ends. The chain's CDR3 is CASSLGGDTEAFF. The CDR3, as DNA: TGTGCCAGCAGCTTAGGAGGGGACACTGAAGCTTTCTTT.

On this clone itself: Since a much larger clone is just one base distant, this may be a read error. The sample has other DNA sequences that encode this CDR3 too. The gene calls are TRBV3-1 and TRBJ2-4; maybe TRBD2 (6 bases). The germline V gene encodes CDR1 LGHDT and CDR2 YNNKEL (reference sequence). The CDR3 consists of 15 residues. V was clipped by 6 bases and J by 0 bases, with 12 bases between them. In DNA, the CDR3 is TGTGCCAGCAGGTTCAGCGGGTTAGCCAAAAACATTCAGTACTTC. Protein product: CASRFSGLAKNIQYF. The whole variable domain, filled in from reference TRBV3-1 and TRBJ2-4, reads DTAVSQTPKYLVTQMGNDKSIKCEQNLGHDTMYWYKQDSKKFLKIMFSYNNKELIINETVPNRFSPKSPDKAHLNLHINSLELGDSAVYFCASRFSGLAKNIQYFGAGTRLSVL.